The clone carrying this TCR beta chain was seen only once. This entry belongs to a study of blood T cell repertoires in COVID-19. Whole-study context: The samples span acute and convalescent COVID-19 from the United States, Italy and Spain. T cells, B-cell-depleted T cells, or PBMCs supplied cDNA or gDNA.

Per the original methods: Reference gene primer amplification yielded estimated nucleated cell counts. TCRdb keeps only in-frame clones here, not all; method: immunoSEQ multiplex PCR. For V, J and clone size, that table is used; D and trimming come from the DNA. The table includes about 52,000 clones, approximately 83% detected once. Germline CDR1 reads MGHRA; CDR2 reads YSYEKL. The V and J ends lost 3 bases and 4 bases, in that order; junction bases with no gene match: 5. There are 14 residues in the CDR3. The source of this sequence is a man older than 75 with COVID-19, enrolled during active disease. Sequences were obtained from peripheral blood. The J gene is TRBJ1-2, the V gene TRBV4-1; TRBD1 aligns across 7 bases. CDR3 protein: CASSHDRVPYGYTF. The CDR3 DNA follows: TGCGCCAGCAGCCACGACAGGGTCCCCTATGGCTACACCTTC.